This entry concerns a single T cell receptor (beta chain). The sample is drawn from a study of T cell changes during pregnancy in multiple sclerosis. This CDR3 comprises 15 residues. With 1 base clipped from V and 10 bases from J, the junction kept 5 bases outside the gene matches. From germline, CDR1 is SGDLS and CDR2 YYNGEE. Sequencing was performed with immunoSEQ multiplex PCR; in TCRdb, only in-frame clones are kept and a portion is missing. The profile shows approximately 35,000 clones, roughly nine tenths of them singletons. Sample: CD4+ T cells from peripheral blood mononuclear cells, taken after pregnancy. The chain employs TRBV9 and TRBJ2-1; 13 bases fit TRBD2. The sequence was obtained from a female donor in good health, enrolled as a control in a pregnancy study. The CDR3 sequence is CASSVMTSGRNEQFF. Here the CDR3 DNA reads TGTGCCAGCAGCGTAATGACTAGCGGGAGGAACGAGCAGTTCTTC.